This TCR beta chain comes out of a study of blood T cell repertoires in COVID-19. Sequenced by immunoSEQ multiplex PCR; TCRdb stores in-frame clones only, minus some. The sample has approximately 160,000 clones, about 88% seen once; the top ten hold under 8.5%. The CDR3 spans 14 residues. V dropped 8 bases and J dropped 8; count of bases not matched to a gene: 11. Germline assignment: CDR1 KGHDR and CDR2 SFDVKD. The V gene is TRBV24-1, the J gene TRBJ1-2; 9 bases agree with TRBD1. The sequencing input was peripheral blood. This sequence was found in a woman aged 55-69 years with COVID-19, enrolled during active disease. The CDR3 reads CATTKHTGGGGYTF. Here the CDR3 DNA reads TGTGCCACCACTAAGCATACAGGGGGCGGAGGCTACACCTTC.